The sequence of this T cell receptor (beta chain) was determined in a study of blood T cells in healthy people across ages. Study outcomes and limitations: Changes in expanded clonotypes were possibly confounded, as the CMV status of donors was unknown. Long-lived donors carried more naive CD4+ cells and greater diversity than aged donors.

PBMCs were isolated at a quantity of at least 7 million per sample. Primers used in a second PCR of roughly 6 to 12 cycles were a sample-barcoded 5' primer and a J-beta primer mix. TCRdb ran MiXCR on the 5' RACE reads and lists one entry per CDR3 protein. The sample lists about 1 million distinct CDR3 sequences; 25% were seen once. The germline gives CDR1 SEHNR, CDR2 FQNEAQ (reference sequence). The CDR3 runs 14 residues. Comment on this clonotype: The antigen remains undetermined. The junction shows a germline mismatch at one end, possibly a read error.

These same records also appear under a second study, on T cells of mothers and their children. As reported in that work: Overlap in related mother-child pairs always slightly exceeded unrelated pairs, never significantly.

The clonotype comes from a girl aged 2-10 years in good health. Sequenced input: blood. This chain uses TRBV7-9 with TRBJ2-5; D may correspond to TRBD1 or TRBD2 (6 bases each). In DNA form, the CDR3 reads TGTGCCTGCAGCATCGCACCGGGGGCGAGGGAGCAGTACTTC. Protein sequence: CACSIAPGAREQYF. Full variable domain (remainder filled in from reference TRBV7-9 and TRBJ2-5): DTGVSQNPRHKITKRGQNVTFRCDPISEHNRLYWYRQTLGQGPEFLTYFQNEAQLEKSRLLSDRFSAERPKGSFSTLEIQRTEQGDSAMYLCACSIAPGAREQYFGPGTRLLVL.